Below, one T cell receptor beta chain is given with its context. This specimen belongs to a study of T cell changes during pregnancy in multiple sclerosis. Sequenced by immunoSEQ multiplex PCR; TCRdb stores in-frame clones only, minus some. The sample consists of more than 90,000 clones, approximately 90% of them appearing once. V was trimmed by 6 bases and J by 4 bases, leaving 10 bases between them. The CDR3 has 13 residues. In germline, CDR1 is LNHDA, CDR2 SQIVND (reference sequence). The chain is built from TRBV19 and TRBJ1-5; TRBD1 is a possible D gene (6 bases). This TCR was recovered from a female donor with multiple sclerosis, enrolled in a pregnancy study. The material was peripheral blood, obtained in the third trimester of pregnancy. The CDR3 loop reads CASSPGQNQPQHF. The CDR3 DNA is TGTGCCAGTAGCCCCGGACAGAATCAGCCCCAGCATTTT.